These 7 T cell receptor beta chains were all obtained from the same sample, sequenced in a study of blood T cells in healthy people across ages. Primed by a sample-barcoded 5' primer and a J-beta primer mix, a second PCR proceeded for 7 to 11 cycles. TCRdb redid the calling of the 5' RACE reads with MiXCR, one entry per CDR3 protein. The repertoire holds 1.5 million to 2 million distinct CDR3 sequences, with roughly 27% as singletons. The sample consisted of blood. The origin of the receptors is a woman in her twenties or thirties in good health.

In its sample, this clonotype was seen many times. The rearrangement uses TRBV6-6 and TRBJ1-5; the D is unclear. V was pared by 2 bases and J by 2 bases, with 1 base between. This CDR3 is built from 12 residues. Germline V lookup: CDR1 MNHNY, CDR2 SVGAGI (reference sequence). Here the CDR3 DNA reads TGTGCCAGCAGTTACGGCAATCAGCCCCAGCATTTT. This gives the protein CASSYGNQPQHF.

Here the CDR3 DNA reads TGCGCCAGCGGCCGCCAAAGCTCCTACAATGAGCAGTTCTTC. Translating it yields CASGRQSSYNEQFF. The genes are TRBV5-1 and TRBJ2-1; no clear D. Germline V gene data show CDR1 as SGHRS and CDR2 as YFSETQ. The CDR3 has 14 amino acids. The V end lost 7 bases, the J end lost 0 bases, and 11 bases lay between the germline ends.

The CDR3: CASSYFNTSPQFF. CDR3 in DNA: TGTGCCAGCAGTTACTTTAATACTTCACCGCAGTTCTTC. The V gene is TRBV6-2 or TRBV6-3, the J gene TRBJ2-1; no clear D gene. Germline V CDR1 and CDR2: MNHEY, SVGEGT. This CDR3 has 13 amino acids. V dropped 1 base and J dropped 12 bases, with 13 bases sitting between them.

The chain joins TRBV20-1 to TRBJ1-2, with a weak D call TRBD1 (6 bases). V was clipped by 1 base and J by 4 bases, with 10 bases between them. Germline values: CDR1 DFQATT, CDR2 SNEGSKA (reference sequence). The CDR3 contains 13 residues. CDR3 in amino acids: CSARAGTTYGYTF. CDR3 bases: TGCAGTGCTAGAGCCGGGACAACCTATGGCTACACCTTC.

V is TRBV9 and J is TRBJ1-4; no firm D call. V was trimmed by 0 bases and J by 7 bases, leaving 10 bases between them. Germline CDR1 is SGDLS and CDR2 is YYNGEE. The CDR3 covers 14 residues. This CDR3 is CASSVDGSREKLFF. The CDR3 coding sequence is TGTGCCAGCAGCGTAGACGGCAGTCGTGAAAAACTGTTTTTT.

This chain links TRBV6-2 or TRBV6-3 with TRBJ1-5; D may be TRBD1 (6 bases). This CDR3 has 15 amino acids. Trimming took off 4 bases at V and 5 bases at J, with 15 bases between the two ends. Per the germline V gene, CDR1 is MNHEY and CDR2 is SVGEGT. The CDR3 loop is CASSSGLQGDQPQHF. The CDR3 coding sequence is TGTGCCAGCAGTTCCGGATTACAGGGCGATCAGCCCCAGCATTTT.

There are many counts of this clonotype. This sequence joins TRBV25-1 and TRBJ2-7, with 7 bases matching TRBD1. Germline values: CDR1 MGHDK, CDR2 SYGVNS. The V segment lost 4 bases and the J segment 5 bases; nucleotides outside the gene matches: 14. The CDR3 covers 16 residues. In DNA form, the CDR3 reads TGTGCCAGCAGTGGGCTTTGGGCAGGGGGTTACCACGAGCAGTACTTC. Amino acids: CASSGLWAGGYHEQYF.